These 3 T cell receptor beta chains were all obtained from the same sample, sequenced in a study of CD4 and CD8 cells across lung adenocarcinoma regions. TCRdb analysed the PCR reads with MiXCR anew, one entry per CDR3 protein. The sample has tens of thousands of distinct CDR3 sequences; around half are singletons. Sequences were obtained from CD8+ T cells from the center of a lung tumor. These receptors were obtained from a male donor with lung adenocarcinoma. The CD4 and CD8 labels of this study may be unreliable.

The rearrangement uses TRBV6-1 and TRBJ2-4, with D possibly TRBD2 on 6 matching bases. CDR1 MNHNS and CDR2 SASEGT come from the germline V gene. Trimming left V 5 bases short and J 12 bases short, with 29 bases between. CDR3 length: 17 amino acids. This CDR3 is CASSRGLGVSGTDTQYF. Written as DNA, the CDR3 is TGTGCCAGCAGTAGGGGACTGGGGGTGTCTGGCACAGATACTCAGTACTTC.

As regards this clonotype: Germline is not matched at one junction end, which may reflect a read error. The chain carries TRBV7-2 and TRBJ2-2, with 13 bases identical to TRBD2. There are 15 residues in the CDR3. CDR1 is SGHTA, CDR2 FQGNSA, per germline. CDR3 DNA sequence: TGTGCCAGCAGCTTTGGACTAGCGGGAGTCGGTGAGCAGTTTTTT. Protein: CASSFGLAGVGEQFF.

The gene calls are TRBV9 and TRBJ2-7, with TRBD2 matching over 7 bases. Germline trimming cut 3 bases from V and 4 bases from J; bases unmatched to any gene: 4. Per the germline V gene, CDR1 is SGDLS and CDR2 is YYNGEE. There are 13 residues in the CDR3. CDR3 sequence reads: CASSGGLGYEQYF. The CDR3 region has the DNA TGTGCCAGCAGCGGAGGACTAGGGTACGAGCAGTACTTC.